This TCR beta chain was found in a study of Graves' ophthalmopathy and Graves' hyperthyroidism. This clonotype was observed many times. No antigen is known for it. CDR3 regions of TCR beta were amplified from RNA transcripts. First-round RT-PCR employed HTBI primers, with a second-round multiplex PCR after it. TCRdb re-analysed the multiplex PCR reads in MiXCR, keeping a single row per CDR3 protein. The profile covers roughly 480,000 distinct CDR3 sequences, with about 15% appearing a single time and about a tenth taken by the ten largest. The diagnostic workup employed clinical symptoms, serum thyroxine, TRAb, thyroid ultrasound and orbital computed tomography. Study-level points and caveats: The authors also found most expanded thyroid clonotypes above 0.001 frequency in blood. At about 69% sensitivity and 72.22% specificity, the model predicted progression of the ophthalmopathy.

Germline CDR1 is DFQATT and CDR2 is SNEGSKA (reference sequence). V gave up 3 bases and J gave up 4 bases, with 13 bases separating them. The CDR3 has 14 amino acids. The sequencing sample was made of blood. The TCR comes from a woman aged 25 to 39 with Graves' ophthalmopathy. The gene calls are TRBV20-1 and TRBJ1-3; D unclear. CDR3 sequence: CSASRLAGGNTIYF. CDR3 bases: TGCAGTGCTAGCCGCTTAGCTGGGGGAAACACCATATATTTT.